This TCR beta chain originates from a study of response to subunit inactivated influenza vaccine. This clonotype occurred a few times. Its cognate antigen is unknown. MiXCR was run by TCRdb on the RT-PCR reads, yielding one entry per CDR3 protein. The data show 450,000 to 500,000 distinct CDR3 sequences, 9.5% to 13% seen once. Study-wide results and limits: Authors proposed each seasonal influenza vaccination draws in few new T cells.

In germline, CDR1 is KGHSH, CDR2 LQKENI. There are 12 residues in the CDR3. V lost 6 bases, J lost 5 bases, and 11 bases lay in between. Sequencing used PBMCs from blood, obtained roughly 6 weeks after vaccination. The origin of this receptor is a middle-aged man who received an inactivated influenza vaccine. The chain couples TRBV18 to TRBJ2-7, with unresolved D. CDR3 sequence reads: CASSHPAHEQYF. The CDR3 DNA reads as TGTGCCAGCTCGCACCCCGCCCACGAGCAGTACTTC.